The 10 T cell receptor beta chains reported below all come from one sample, sequenced in a study of shared clonotypes between healthy human individuals. Assay: immunoSEQ multiplex PCR; the TCRdb copy retains only in-frame clones and omits some. Here the sample spans about 2.4 million clones, approximately 93% being singletons. The sample was naive CD4+ T cells from PBMCs. The subset was: CD45RA+ positively selected. The receptors come from a man aged 18-30 years in good health. Some clones in this sample may be carry-over from other donors' samples.

The J gene is TRBJ2-4, the V gene TRBV28; 8 positions match TRBD1. From germline, CDR1 is MDHEN and CDR2 SYDVKM. The CDR3 sequence is 14 residues long. The J segment lost 9 bases and the V segment lost 4 bases, leaving 8 bases of the junction unmatched. CDR3 coding DNA: TGTGCCAGCAGTTCGGGACAGGAGCCCGGCATTCAGTACTTC. Translating gives CASSSGQEPGIQYF.

V gene TRBV11-2 combines with J gene TRBJ1-4; D remains ambiguous. Trimming left V 3 bases short and J 4 bases short, with 12 bases between. From germline, CDR1 is SGHAT and CDR2 FQNNGV. The CDR3 length is 15 residues. The CDR3 DNA sequence: TGTGCCAGCAGCTTCCTCCGACAACTTAATGAAAAACTGTTTTTT. Amino acid sequence: CASSFLRQLNEKLFF.

The chain recombines TRBV7-3 with TRBJ2-1; D may be TRBD1 (6 bases). Trimming took 5 bases from V and 2 from J, leaving 13 bases between them. Germline V gene data show CDR1 as SGHTA and CDR2 as FQGTGA. The CDR3 totals 15 residues. The chain's CDR3 is CASSPTGPPYNEQFF. DNA of the CDR3: TGTGCCAGCAGCCCAACAGGGCCCCCCTACAATGAGCAGTTCTTC.

The V gene is TRBV27, the J gene TRBJ2-2; D not resolved. Germline V CDR1 and CDR2: MNHEY, SMNVEV (reference sequence). The V end was cut by 6 bases, the J end by 1 base, with 9 bases between. This CDR3 has 14 amino acids. The CDR3 spells CASSVGGNTGELFF. In nucleotides, the CDR3 is TGTGCCAGCAGCGTCGGTGGGAACACCGGGGAGCTGTTTTTT.

This clone has a single count. The gene calls are TRBV6-5 and TRBJ1-2; no definite D call. The CDR3 loop spans 13 amino acids. V lost 5 bases, J lost 4 bases, and 11 bases lay in between. Germline CDR1 is MNHEY and CDR2 is SVGAGI. The CDR3 nucleotides read TGTGCCAGCAGTCGGGCAGGAGGCTATGGCTACACCTTC. Translated, it gives CASSRAGGYGYTF.

The chain is built from TRBV29-1 and TRBJ2-7; 9 bases are shared with TRBD1. Trimming cost V 6 bases and J 5 bases; bases outside gene matches: 23. CDR3 length equals 18 residues. Germline-derived CDR1 and CDR2 are SQVTM and ANQGSEA. Here the CDR3 reads CSVKFGQGRGLIGHEQYF. CDR3 DNA sequence: TGCAGCGTAAAGTTTGGACAGGGGCGGGGACTCATTGGGCACGAGCAGTACTTC.

This rearrangement joins TRBV5-1 to TRBJ1-1; 7 bases are a match to TRBD1. CDR1 and CDR2 from the germline V gene are SGHRS and YFSETQ. J gave up 0 bases and V 6 bases, and 11 bases lay outside the gene matches. CDR3 length: 16 residues. The CDR3 DNA is TGCGCCAGCATCAGACCCCCGGGACAGTTGAACACTGAAGCTTTCTTT. Its translation: CASIRPPGQLNTEAFF. Full variable domain (remainder filled in from reference TRBV5-1 and TRBJ1-1): KAGVTQTPRYLIKTRGQQVTLSCSPISGHRSVSWYQQTPGQGLQFLFEYFSETQRNKGNFPGRFSGRQFSNSRSEMNVSTLELGDSALYLCASIRPPGQLNTEAFFGQGTRLTVV.

The chain recombines TRBV9 with TRBJ2-3; TRBD1 or TRBD2 may be the D gene (6 bases each). Germline CDR1 is SGDLS and CDR2 is YYNGEE. The CDR3 extends over 16 amino acids. V was pared by 0 bases and J by 6 bases, with 17 bases between. This CDR3 reads CASSVVGTPEGDTQYF. The CDR3 DNA reads TGTGCCAGCAGCGTAGTGGGGACACCGGAGGGGGATACGCAGTATTTT. Full variable domain (missing parts from reference TRBV9 and TRBJ2-3): DSGVTQTPKHLITATGQRVTLRCSPRSGDLSVYWYQQSLDQGLQFLIQYYNGEERAKGNILERFSAQQFPDLHSELNLSSLELGDSALYFCASSVVGTPEGDTQYFGPGTRLTVL.

The chain couples TRBV6-1 to TRBJ1-2; tentative D call: TRBD1 (6 bases). CDR3 length: 14 amino acids. Germline V gene data show CDR1 as MNHNS and CDR2 as SASEGT. V dropped 8 bases and J dropped 3 bases, with 16 bases sitting between them. The CDR3 sequence is CASLPGGAHYGYTF. CDR3 nucleotide sequence: TGTGCCAGCCTTCCGGGGGGCGCTCACTATGGCTACACCTTC.

The chain uses TRBV28 and TRBJ2-4; 8 bases are shared with TRBD1. The V gene end was trimmed by 5 bases and the J gene end by 3 bases; junction bases not matched to a gene: 6. The CDR3 length is 15 residues. The V gene's germline CDR1 is MDHEN and CDR2 SYDVKM. The CDR3 region is CASSRGTGVKNIQYF. DNA for the CDR3: TGTGCCAGCAGTCGCGGGACAGGAGTCAAAAACATTCAGTACTTC.